One sample yielded the 23 T cell receptor beta chains listed below, sequenced in a study of T cell changes during pregnancy in multiple sclerosis. The table came from immunoSEQ multiplex PCR; TCRdb's copy has only in-frame clones and leaves some out. Of tens of thousands of clones in the sample, around 92% are singletons; the top ten hold roughly 0.25%. The sequencing used CD4+ T cells from peripheral blood mononuclear cells, collected in the third trimester of pregnancy. Receptors originate from a female donor with multiple sclerosis, enrolled in a pregnancy study.

J is TRBJ1-2 and V is TRBV27; no firm D call. Trimming left V 1 base short and J 1 base short, with 10 bases between. There are 15 residues in the CDR3. Germline-derived CDR1 and CDR2 are MNHEY and SMNVEV (reference sequence). This CDR3 is CASSLLPLFNYGYTF. In DNA, the CDR3 is TGTGCCAGCAGTTTATTACCCCTATTTAACTATGGCTACACCTTC.

The chain is built from TRBV28 and TRBJ2-3; 11 nucleotides line up with TRBD2. This CDR3 has 15 amino acids. CDR1 MDHEN and CDR2 SYDVKM come from the germline V gene. The V segment lost 6 bases and the J segment 2 bases; nucleotides outside the gene matches: 4. Here the CDR3 DNA reads TGTGCCAGCAGCGGACTAGCGGGTTTCACAGATACGCAGTATTTT. Translation gives CASSGLAGFTDTQYF. Filled out from reference TRBV28 and TRBJ2-3, the complete variable domain reads DVKVTQSSRYLVKRTGEKVFLECVQDMDHENMFWYRQDPGLGLRLIYFSYDVKMKEKGDIPEGYSVSREKKERFSLILESASTNQTSMYLCASSGLAGFTDTQYFGPGTRLTVL.

The chain recombines TRBV2 with TRBJ1-5; the match to TRBD1 covers 8 bases. V trimming: 5 bases; J trimming: 6 bases; junction bases outside the gene matches: 15. Germline lookup yields CDR1 SNHLY and CDR2 FYNNEI. This CDR3 region has 17 residues. The DNA for the CDR3 is TGTGCCAGCAGTACCCGGATGGGACAGGTGGGGAGTCAGCCCCAGCATTTT. Translation: CASSTRMGQVGSQPQHF.

This clone was recorded only once. V usage is TRBV6-5 and J usage is TRBJ2-5, with TRBD1 matching over 8 bases. This CDR3 has 13 residues. J gave up 7 bases and V 5 bases, and 6 bases lay outside the gene matches. The germline CDR1 and CDR2 sequences are MNHEY and SVGAGI. The CDR3 reads CASSLTGERTQYF. Here the CDR3 DNA reads TGTGCCAGCAGTCTGACAGGGGAGAGGACCCAGTACTTC.

The V and J genes are TRBV6-1 and TRBJ1-5; D gene uncertain. This CDR3 is built from 14 residues. Germline V CDR1 and CDR2: MNHNS, SASEGT. V gave up 3 bases and J gave up 2 bases, with 8 bases separating them. CDR3: CASSDGGRNQPQHF. The CDR3 region has the DNA TGTGCCAGCAGTGATGGAGGACGCAATCAGCCCCAGCATTTT.

About this clone itself: The identical CDR3 is also encoded by other nucleotide sequences in the sample. This chain connects TRBV6-6 to TRBJ2-7; no reliable D call. Germline V CDR1 and CDR2: MNHNY, SVGAGI (reference sequence). There are 14 residues in the CDR3. V was pared by 0 bases and J by 9 bases, with 15 bases between. The CDR3 DNA reads TGTGCCAGCAGTTACTCCCGTCTGGAACGGGTGCAGTACTTC. Translating it yields CASSYSRLERVQYF.

The chain couples TRBV15 to TRBJ1-2; D is uncertain. Trimming stripped 1 base from V and 8 bases from J, with 11 bases between. Germline V CDR1 and CDR2: LNHNV, YYDKDF (reference sequence). This CDR3 is built from 13 residues. The CDR3, as DNA: TGTGCCACCAGCAGAGCCGGGAAGGAAGGCTACACCTTC. This translates into CATSRAGKEGYTF.

The CDR3 protein is CASTLKAGVTDTQYF. The DNA of the CDR3 is TGTGCCAGCACCTTAAAAGCGGGTGTCACAGATACGCAGTATTTT. The chain carries TRBV5-8 and TRBJ2-3; perhaps TRBD2 as D (6 bases). CDR1 SGHTS and CDR2 YDEGEE come from the germline V gene. V was pared by 6 bases and J by 2 bases, with 16 bases between. The CDR3 has 15 residues.

The CDR3 protein is CASGGLHGYTF. CDR3 sequence (DNA): TGTGCCAGCGGGGGGTTGCATGGCTACACCTTC. The chain is built from TRBV2 and TRBJ1-2; TRBD1 is a possible D gene (5 bases). Germline V gene lookup returns CDR1 SNHLY and CDR2 FYNNEI. The CDR3 sequence is 11 residues long. The V end was cut by 8 bases, the J end by 6 bases, with 10 bases between.

The chain recombines TRBV29-1 with TRBJ2-3, with 9 bases lining up with TRBD1. In germline, CDR1 is SQVTM, CDR2 ANQGSEA. With V trimmed by 8 bases and J by 4 bases, 7 bases remained unmatched. This CDR3 comprises 13 residues. CDR3 protein: CSFGTGFPDTQYF. CDR3 bases: TGCAGCTTCGGGACAGGGTTTCCAGATACGCAGTATTTT.

This chain links TRBV27 with TRBJ1-3; 8 bases fit TRBD1. V lost 6 bases to trimming and J lost 6 bases; unmatched junction nucleotides: 4. The CDR3 sequence is 13 residues long. The germline V gene has CDR1 MNHEY and CDR2 SMNVEV (reference sequence). As DNA, the CDR3 is TGTGCCAGCAGCCCAGGGGGCATAAACACCATATATTTT. Amino acid sequence: CASSPGGINTIYF.

Only a few counts were recorded for this clone. The rearrangement joins TRBV6-5 to TRBJ2-1, with 7 nucleotides matching TRBD2. The CDR3 consists of 16 residues. Germline V lookup: CDR1 MNHEY, CDR2 SVGAGI. Trimming removed 2 bases from V and 8 bases from J; junction bases left unmatched: 12. The CDR3 DNA reads as TGTGCCAGCAGTTACCTTGGGACTACCCCCCCACATGAGCAGTTCTTC. It specifies CASSYLGTTPPHEQFF.

The V gene is TRBV7-2, the J gene TRBJ1-3; tentative D call: TRBD1 (5 bases). The germline CDR1 and CDR2 sequences are SGHTA and FQGNSA. This CDR3 is 15 amino acids long. The V end was cut by 3 bases, the J end by 1 base, with 10 bases between. The CDR3 nucleotides read TGTGCCAGCAGCTTCAGGGTAGAGTCTGGAAACACCATATATTTT. Translating it yields CASSFRVESGNTIYF.

The chain links TRBV7-2 to TRBJ1-5, with TRBD1 matching over 10 bases. CDR3 length equals 15 residues. J lost 4 bases, V lost 5 bases, and 5 bases had no gene match. Germline V CDR1 and CDR2: SGHTA, FQGNSA. The CDR3 protein is CASSIRTGGNQPQHF. The CDR3 DNA sequence: TGTGCCAGCAGCATTAGGACAGGGGGGAATCAGCCCCAGCATTTT.

This clone was recorded a few times. The gene calls are TRBV5-1 and TRBJ2-7, with a tentative D call TRBD1 (5 bases). The CDR3 extends over 13 amino acids. Trimming shortened V by 1 base and J by 2 bases, and 7 bases separated the two germline ends. CDR1 is SGHRS and CDR2 is YFSETQ in the germline V gene. In nucleotides, the CDR3 is TGCGCCAGCAGCTTGCAGGGTCCCTACGAGCAGTACTTC. Amino acid sequence: CASSLQGPYEQYF.

The V gene is TRBV5-4, the J gene TRBJ2-5; 11 bases fit TRBD2. The trim removed 3 bases at V and 5 bases at J, leaving 3 bases unmatched. This CDR3 spans 14 amino acids. Germline-derived CDR1 and CDR2 are SGHNT and YYREEE (reference sequence). The CDR3 reads CASSSLAGGETQYF. CDR3 nucleotide sequence: TGTGCCAGCAGCTCGTTAGCGGGAGGGGAGACCCAGTACTTC.

This clone has just a few counts. This chain uses TRBV28 with TRBJ1-1; 8 bases agree with TRBD1. The CDR3 length is 13 residues. Germline V lookup: CDR1 MDHEN, CDR2 SYDVKM. The junction had 2 bases not matched to a gene; V was cut back by 6 bases and J by 2 bases. The CDR3 DNA is TGTGCCAGCAGGGACAGGGTAAACACTGAAGCTTTCTTT. It encodes CASRDRVNTEAFF. Full variable domain (rest looked up from reference TRBV28 and TRBJ1-1): DVKVTQSSRYLVKRTGEKVFLECVQDMDHENMFWYRQDPGLGLRLIYFSYDVKMKEKGDIPEGYSVSREKKERFSLILESASTNQTSMYLCASRDRVNTEAFFGQGTRLTVV.

The chain employs TRBV6-5 and TRBJ1-3; D is unresolved. Germline assignment: CDR1 MNHEY and CDR2 SVGAGI. With 2 bases removed from V and 2 bases from J, the gap between germline ends came to 10 bases. This CDR3 is built from 15 residues. CDR3 nucleotides: TGTGCCAGCAGTTACGACCGAACAGCTGGAAACACCATATATTTT. Translating it yields CASSYDRTAGNTIYF.

The V call is TRBV7-3, the J call TRBJ1-2; D not certain. The CDR3 is made up of 15 amino acids. The ends were cut back, 3 bases at V and 7 bases at J, with 18 bases in the middle. Germline lookup yields CDR1 SGHTA and CDR2 FQGTGA. The CDR3 loop is CASSLGHSRAAGYTF. CDR3 coding DNA: TGTGCCAGCAGCTTGGGCCACTCCAGAGCCGCTGGCTACACCTTC.

Details on this clone: The identical CDR3 is also encoded by other nucleotide sequences in the sample. The V gene is TRBV7-2, the J gene TRBJ1-5; no clear D. Between the trimmed V and J ends, which lost 6 bases and 2 bases, there was a span of 11 bases. This CDR3 has 14 amino acids. Per the germline V gene, CDR1 is SGHTA and CDR2 is FQGNSA. CDR3 protein: CASSLRQGNQPQHF. The CDR3 bases are TGTGCCAGCAGTTTACGGCAGGGCAATCAGCCCCAGCATTTT.

This clone occurred once. The rearrangement links TRBV6-1 to TRBJ2-1; 13 nucleotides agree with TRBD2. In germline, CDR1 is MNHNS, CDR2 SASEGT. V gave up 0 bases and J gave up 7 bases; unmatched junction bases: 9. This CDR3 comprises 18 residues. CDR3 sequence reads: CASSEAHGGLAGINEQFF. The CDR3 nucleotides read TGTGCCAGCAGTGAAGCGCACGGGGGACTAGCGGGAATAAATGAGCAGTTCTTC.

The V gene is TRBV5-1, the J gene TRBJ1-2; D is unresolved. Per the germline V gene, CDR1 is SGHRS and CDR2 is YFSETQ. Trimming stripped 6 bases from V and 4 bases from J, with 13 bases between. There are 13 residues in the CDR3. The CDR3 coding sequence is TGCGCCAGCACCAGCGCGGCCCCCTATGGCTACACCTTC. As protein: CASTSAAPYGYTF. The variable domain in full, with the rest retrieved from reference TRBV5-1 and TRBJ1-2, is KAGVTQTPRYLIKTRGQQVTLSCSPISGHRSVSWYQQTPGQGLQFLFEYFSETQRNKGNFPGRFSGRQFSNSRSEMNVSTLELGDSALYLCASTSAAPYGYTFGSGTRLTVV.

This clone was counted a single time. The rearrangement links TRBV19 to TRBJ2-1; 9 positions match TRBD1. Unmatched junction bases numbered 4, after V lost 3 bases and J lost 4 bases. CDR3 length equals 15 residues. Germline V lookup: CDR1 LNHDA, CDR2 SQIVND (reference sequence). This CDR3 reads CASSMDRGSYNEQFF. CDR3 coding DNA: TGTGCCAGTAGTATGGACAGGGGATCTTACAATGAGCAGTTCTTC. Supplemented by reference TRBV19 and TRBJ2-1, the full variable domain reads DGGITQSPKYLFRKEGQNVTLSCEQNLNHDAMYWYRQDPGQGLRLIYYSQIVNDFQKGDIAEGYSVSREKKESFPLTVTSAQKNPTAFYLCASSMDRGSYNEQFFGPGTRLTVL.